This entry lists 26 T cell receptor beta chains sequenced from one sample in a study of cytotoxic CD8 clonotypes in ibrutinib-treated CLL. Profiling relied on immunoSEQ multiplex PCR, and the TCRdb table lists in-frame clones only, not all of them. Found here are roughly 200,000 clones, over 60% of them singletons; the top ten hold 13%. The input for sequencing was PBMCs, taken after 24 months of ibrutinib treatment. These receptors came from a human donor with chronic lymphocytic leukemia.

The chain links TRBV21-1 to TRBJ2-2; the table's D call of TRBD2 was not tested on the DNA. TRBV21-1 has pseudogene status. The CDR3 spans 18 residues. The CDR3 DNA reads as TGTGCCAGCAGCAAAGTCGTATCGACTAGCGGGAATACCGGGGAGCTGTTTTTT. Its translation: CASSKVVSTSGNTGELFF.

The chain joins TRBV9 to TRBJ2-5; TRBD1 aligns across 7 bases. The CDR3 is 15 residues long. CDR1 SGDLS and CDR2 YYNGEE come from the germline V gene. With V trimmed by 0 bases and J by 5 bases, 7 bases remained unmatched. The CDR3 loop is CASSVGAGGSETQYF. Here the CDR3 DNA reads TGTGCCAGCAGCGTAGGGGCAGGGGGAAGTGAGACCCAGTACTTC. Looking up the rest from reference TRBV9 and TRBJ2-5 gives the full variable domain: DSGVTQTPKHLITATGQRVTLRCSPRSGDLSVYWYQQSLDQGLQFLIQYYNGEERAKGNILERFSAQQFPDLHSELNLSSLELGDSALYFCASSVGAGGSETQYFGPGTRLLVL.

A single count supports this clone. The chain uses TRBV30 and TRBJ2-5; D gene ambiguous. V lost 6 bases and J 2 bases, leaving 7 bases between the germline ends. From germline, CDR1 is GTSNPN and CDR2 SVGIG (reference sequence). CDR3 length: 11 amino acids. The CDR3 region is CACSEQETQYF. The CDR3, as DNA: TGTGCCTGTTCGGAGCAAGAGACCCAGTACTTC. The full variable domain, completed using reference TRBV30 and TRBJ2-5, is SQTIHQWPATLVQPVGSPLSLECTVEGTSNPNLYWYRQAAGRGLQLLFYSVGIGQISSEVPQNLSASRPQDRQFILSSKKLLLSDSGFYLCACSEQETQYFGPGTRLLVL.

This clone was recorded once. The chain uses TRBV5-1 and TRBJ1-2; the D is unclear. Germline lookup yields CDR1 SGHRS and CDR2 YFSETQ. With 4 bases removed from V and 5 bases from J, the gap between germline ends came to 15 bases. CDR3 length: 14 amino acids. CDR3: CASSPDENPYGYTF. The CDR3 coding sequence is TGCGCCAGCAGCCCTGACGAGAATCCTTATGGCTACACCTTC.

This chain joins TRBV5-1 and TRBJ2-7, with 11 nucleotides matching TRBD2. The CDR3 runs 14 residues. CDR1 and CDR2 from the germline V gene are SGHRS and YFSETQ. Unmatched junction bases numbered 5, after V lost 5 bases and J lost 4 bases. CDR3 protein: CASRIAGGRYEQYF. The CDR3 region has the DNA TGCGCCAGCAGAATAGCGGGAGGGCGATACGAGCAGTACTTC.

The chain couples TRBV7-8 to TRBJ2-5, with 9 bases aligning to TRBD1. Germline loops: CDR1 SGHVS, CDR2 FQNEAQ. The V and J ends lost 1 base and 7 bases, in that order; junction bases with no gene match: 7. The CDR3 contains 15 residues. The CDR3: CASSLGGQGLRTQYF. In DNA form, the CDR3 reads TGTGCCAGCAGCTTAGGGGGACAGGGCCTACGGACCCAGTACTTC.

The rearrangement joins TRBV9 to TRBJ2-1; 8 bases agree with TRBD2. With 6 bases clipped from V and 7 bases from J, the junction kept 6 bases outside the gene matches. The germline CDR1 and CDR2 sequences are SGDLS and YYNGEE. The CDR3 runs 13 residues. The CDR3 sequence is CASTRTSSNEQFF. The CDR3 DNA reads TGTGCCAGCACACGGACTAGCTCTAATGAGCAGTTCTTC.

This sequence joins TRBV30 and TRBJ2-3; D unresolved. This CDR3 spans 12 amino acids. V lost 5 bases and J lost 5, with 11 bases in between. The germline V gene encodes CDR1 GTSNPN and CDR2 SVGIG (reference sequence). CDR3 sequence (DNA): TGTGCCTGGCGGGTGGGCGGAGATACGCAGTATTTT. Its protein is CAWRVGGDTQYF.

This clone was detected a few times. CDR3 in amino acids: CASSEQLGRETQYF. The CDR3 nucleotides read TGTGCCAGCAGTGAACAGCTGGGCCGTGAGACCCAGTACTTC. The chain is built from TRBV2 and TRBJ2-5; D remains ambiguous. V was pared by 2 bases and J by 5 bases, with 12 bases between. The CDR3 has 14 amino acids. The germline V gene encodes CDR1 SNHLY and CDR2 FYNNEI. Full variable domain (rest looked up from reference TRBV2 and TRBJ2-5): EPEVTQTPSHQVTQMGQEVILRCVPISNHLYFYWYRQILGQKVEFLVSFYNNEISEKSEIFDDQFSVERPDGSNFTLKIRSTKLEDSAMYFCASSEQLGRETQYFGPGTRLLVL.

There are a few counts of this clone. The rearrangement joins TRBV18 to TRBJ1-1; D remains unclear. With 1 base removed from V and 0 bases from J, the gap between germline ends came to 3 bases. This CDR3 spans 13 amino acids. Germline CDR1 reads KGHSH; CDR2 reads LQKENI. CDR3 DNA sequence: TGTGCCAGCTCACCACAGATGAACACTGAAGCTTTCTTT. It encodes CASSPQMNTEAFF. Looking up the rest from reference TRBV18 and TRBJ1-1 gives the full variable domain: NAGVMQNPRHLVRRRGQEARLRCSPMKGHSHVYWYRQLPEEGLKFMVYLQKENIIDESGMPKERFSAEFPKEGPSILRIQQVVRGDSAAYFCASSPQMNTEAFFGQGTRLTVV.

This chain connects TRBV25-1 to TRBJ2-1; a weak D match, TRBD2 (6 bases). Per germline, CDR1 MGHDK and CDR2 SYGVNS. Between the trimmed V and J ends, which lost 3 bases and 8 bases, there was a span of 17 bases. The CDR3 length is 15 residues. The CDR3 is CASSDSSAPIHEQFF. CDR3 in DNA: TGTGCCAGCAGTGACTCTAGCGCCCCAATCCATGAGCAGTTCTTC. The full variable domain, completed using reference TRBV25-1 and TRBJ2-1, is EADIYQTPRYLVIGTGKKITLECSQTMGHDKMYWYQQDPGMELHLIHYSYGVNSTEKGDLSSESTVSRIRTEHFPLTLESARPSHTSQYLCASSDSSAPIHEQFFGPGTRLTVL.

CDR3 protein: CASSQPRASGRTGELFF. As DNA, the CDR3 is TGCGCCAGCAGCCAACCTCGGGCTAGCGGGAGAACCGGGGAGCTGTTTTTT. The chain links TRBV4-3 to TRBJ2-2, with 10 positions matching TRBD2. From germline, CDR1 is LGHNA and CDR2 YSLEER. V was pared by 2 bases and J by 5 bases, with 8 bases of the junction left unmatched. CDR3 size: 17 residues.

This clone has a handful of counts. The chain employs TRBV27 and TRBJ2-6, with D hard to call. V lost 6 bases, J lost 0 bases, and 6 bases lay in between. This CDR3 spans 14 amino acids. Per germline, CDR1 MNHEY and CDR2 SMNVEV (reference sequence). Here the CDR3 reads CASRTRSGANVLTF. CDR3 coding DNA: TGTGCCAGCAGAACCCGCTCTGGGGCCAACGTCCTGACTTTC.

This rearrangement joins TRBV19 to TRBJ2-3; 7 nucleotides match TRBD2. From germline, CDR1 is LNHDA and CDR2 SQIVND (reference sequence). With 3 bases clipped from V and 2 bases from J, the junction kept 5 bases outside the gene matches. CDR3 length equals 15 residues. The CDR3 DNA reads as TGTGCCAGTAGTATGTGGAGCGGGGCCACAGATACGCAGTATTTT. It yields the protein CASSMWSGATDTQYF.

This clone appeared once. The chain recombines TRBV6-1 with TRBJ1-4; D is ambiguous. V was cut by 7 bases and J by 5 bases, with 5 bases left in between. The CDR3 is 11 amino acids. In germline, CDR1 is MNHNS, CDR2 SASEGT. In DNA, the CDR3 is TGTGCCAGCATCGGGAATGAAAAACTGTTTTTT. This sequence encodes CASIGNEKLFF.

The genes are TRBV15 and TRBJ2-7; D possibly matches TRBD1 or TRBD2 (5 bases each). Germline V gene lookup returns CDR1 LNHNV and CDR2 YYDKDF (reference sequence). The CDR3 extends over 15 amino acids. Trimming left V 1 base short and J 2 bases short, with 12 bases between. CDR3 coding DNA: TGTGCCACCAGCAGAGCAGGGACGGAAACCTACGAGCAGTACTTC. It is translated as CATSRAGTETYEQYF.

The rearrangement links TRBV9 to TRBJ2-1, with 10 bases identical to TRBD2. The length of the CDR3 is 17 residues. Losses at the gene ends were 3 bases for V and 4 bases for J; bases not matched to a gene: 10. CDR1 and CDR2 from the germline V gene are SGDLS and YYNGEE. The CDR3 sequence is CASSASLSGRLYNEQFF. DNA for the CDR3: TGTGCCAGCAGCGCATCCCTTAGCGGGAGGCTGTACAATGAGCAGTTCTTC.

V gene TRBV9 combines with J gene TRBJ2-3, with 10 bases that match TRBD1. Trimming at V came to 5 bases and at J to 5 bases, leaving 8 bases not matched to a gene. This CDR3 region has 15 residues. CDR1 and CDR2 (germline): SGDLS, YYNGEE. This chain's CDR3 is CASSRTGQGVDTQYF. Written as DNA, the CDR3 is TGTGCCAGCAGTCGGACCGGACAGGGGGTAGATACGCAGTATTTT.

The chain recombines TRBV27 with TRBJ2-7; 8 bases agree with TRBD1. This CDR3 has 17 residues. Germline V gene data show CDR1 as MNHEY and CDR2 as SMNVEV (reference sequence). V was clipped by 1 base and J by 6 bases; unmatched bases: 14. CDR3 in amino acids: CASSLFSGQGALFEQYF. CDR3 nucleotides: TGTGCCAGCAGTTTATTCAGTGGGCAGGGGGCACTATTCGAGCAGTACTTC.

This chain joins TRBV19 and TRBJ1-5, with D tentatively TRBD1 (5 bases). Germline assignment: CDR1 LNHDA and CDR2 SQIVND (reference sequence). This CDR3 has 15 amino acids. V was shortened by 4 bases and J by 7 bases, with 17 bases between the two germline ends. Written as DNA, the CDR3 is TGTGCCAGTAGTACCCCAGTTGAGGGGTTGCAGCCCCAGCATTTT. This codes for CASSTPVEGLQPQHF.

This CDR3 is CASSPGPDRGIYEQYF. In DNA form, the CDR3 reads TGTGCCAGCAGTCCAGGCCCCGATAGGGGCATCTACGAGCAGTACTTC. The rearrangement uses TRBV27 and TRBJ2-7; D is possibly TRBD1 (5 bases). Per germline, CDR1 MNHEY and CDR2 SMNVEV (reference sequence). Trimming pared 5 bases from V and 3 bases from J, leaving 20 bases between. The CDR3 has 16 residues.

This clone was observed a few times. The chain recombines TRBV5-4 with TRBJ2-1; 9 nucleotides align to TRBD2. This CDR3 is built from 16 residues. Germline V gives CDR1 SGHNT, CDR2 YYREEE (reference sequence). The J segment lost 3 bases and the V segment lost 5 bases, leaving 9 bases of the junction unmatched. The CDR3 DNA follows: TGTGCCAGCAGTATCAATAGCGGGAGCTACTACAATGAGCAGTTCTTC. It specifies CASSINSGSYYNEQFF.

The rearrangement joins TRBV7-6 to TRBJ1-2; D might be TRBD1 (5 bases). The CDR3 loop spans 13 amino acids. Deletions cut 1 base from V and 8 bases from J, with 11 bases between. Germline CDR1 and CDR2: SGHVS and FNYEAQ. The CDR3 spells CASSLVSTGGYTF. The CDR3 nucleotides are TGTGCCAGCAGCTTAGTTTCCACAGGCGGCTACACCTTC.

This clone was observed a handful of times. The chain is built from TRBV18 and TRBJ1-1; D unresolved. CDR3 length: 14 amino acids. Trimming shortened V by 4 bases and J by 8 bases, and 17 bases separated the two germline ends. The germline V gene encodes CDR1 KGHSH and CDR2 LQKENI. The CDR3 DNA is TGTGCCAGCTCACAGGGTCGGCCTCCTATAGAAGCTTTCTTT. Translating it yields CASSQGRPPIEAFF.

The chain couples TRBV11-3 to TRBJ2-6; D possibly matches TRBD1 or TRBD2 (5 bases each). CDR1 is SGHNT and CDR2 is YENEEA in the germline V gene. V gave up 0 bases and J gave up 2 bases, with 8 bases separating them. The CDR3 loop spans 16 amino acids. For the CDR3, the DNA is TGTGCCAGCAGCTTAGATGGGGGTACTGGGGCCAACGTCCTGACTTTC. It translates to CASSLDGGTGANVLTF. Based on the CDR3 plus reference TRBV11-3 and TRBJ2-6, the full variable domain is EAGVVQSPRYKIIEKKQPVAFWCNPISGHNTLYWYLQNLGQGPELLIRYENEEAVDDSQLPKDRFSAERLKGVDSTLKIQPAELGDSAVYLCASSLDGGTGANVLTFGAGSRLTVL.

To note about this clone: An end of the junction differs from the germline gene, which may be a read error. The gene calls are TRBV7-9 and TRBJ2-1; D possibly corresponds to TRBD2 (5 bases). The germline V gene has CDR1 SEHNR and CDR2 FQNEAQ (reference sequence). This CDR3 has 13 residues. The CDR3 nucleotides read TGTGCCAGCACCTTAGGACTCGGCAATGAGCAGTTCTTC. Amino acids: CASTLGLGNEQFF.